This is a list of T cell receptor beta chains from one sample in a study of control samples from healthy donors and cancer patients. Profiled with immunoSEQ multiplex PCR; TCRdb holds only in-frame clones, not every one. The repertoire holds around 250,000 clones, with approximately 80% as singletons. Material: PBMCs. The receptor source for this set is an older woman with lung cancer. Each CDR3 is given with its conserved first and last residue. Each record gives: CDR3 DNA, CDR3 protein, clone size, J gene, D gene, V gene. D genes are given only for firm matches. The size field is filled for only some rows; it gives once, few, many or a size class.

TGTGCCAGTAGTCTGGGACAGGGCCTTCGGGAGCAGTACTTC | CASSLGQGLREQYF | NA | TRBJ2-7 | TRBD1 | TRBV19
TGTGCCAGCAGCGTAGAAGGGGCCGGGACTAGCGGATCCTACGAGCAGTACTTC | CASSVEGAGTSGSYEQYF | NA | TRBJ2-7 | TRBD2 | TRBV9
TGTGCCAGCAGCCAAGGTGGGACAGGGGGTGAGCAGTTCTTC | CASSQGGTGGEQFF | NA | TRBJ2-1 | TRBD1 | TRBV3-1/TRBV3-2
TGTGCCAGCAGTTTATTGGGACAGGGGAGGGTTAAGGATGGCTACACCTTC | CASSLLGQGRVKDGYTF | few | TRBJ1-2 | TRBD1 | TRBV28
TGTGCCACCAGAGGGGGAAGATCTGAAGCTTTCTTT | CATRGGRSEAFF | NA | TRBJ1-1 | NA | TRBV15
TGTGCCAGCAGGCCTGGGGGAGGTGGCTACACCTTC | CASRPGGGGYTF | NA | TRBJ1-2 | NA | TRBV5-4
TGTGCCAGCAACCGACAGGGGACCTACGAGCAGTACTTC | CASNRQGTYEQYF | NA | TRBJ2-7 | TRBD1 | TRBV27
TGCGCCAGCAGCCGCACTACCGGGAGAAATGAAAAACTGTTTTTT | CASSRTTGRNEKLFF | NA | TRBJ1-4 | NA | TRBV5-1
TGCGCCAGCAGCTTGGGGACGTCCCCAGAGACCCAGTACTTC | CASSLGTSPETQYF | NA | TRBJ2-5 | NA | TRBV5-1
TGTGCCACCAGAGGGACCCCCGGCTATGAGCAGTTCTTC | CATRGTPGYEQFF | NA | TRBJ2-1 | NA | TRBV19
TGTGCCACCGACACCTGGAGCTCCTACGAGCAGTACTTC | CATDTWSSYEQYF | NA | TRBJ2-7 | NA | TRBV5-8
TGTGCCAGCAGCTTGGTTGGGACAGGGGGCGGCACTGAAGCTTTCTTT | CASSLVGTGGGTEAFF | few | TRBJ1-1 | TRBD1 | TRBV5-4
TGTGCCAGCAGCTTAGCGGAGGGAACCTACAATGAGCAGTTCTTC | CASSLAEGTYNEQFF | NA | TRBJ2-1 | NA | TRBV7-7
TGTGCCAGCAGCTTAGCGGCGTCGTACGAGCAGTACTTC | CASSLAASYEQYF | NA | TRBJ2-7 | NA | TRBV13
TGCGCCAGCAGCAACCCCAGGGGCCGCTACACCTTC | CASSNPRGRYTF | NA | TRBJ1-2 | NA | TRBV5-1
TGCGCCAGCAGCGCCTACCCGGGACTAGACACAGATACGCAGTATTTT | CASSAYPGLDTDTQYF | NA | TRBJ2-3 | TRBD2 | TRBV4-1
TGCGCCAGCAGCCCGGACGGACTTAATGAAAAACTGTTTTTT | CASSPDGLNEKLFF | NA | TRBJ1-4 | NA | TRBV5-1
TGTGCCATCAGTGATTATAGCAATCAGCCCCAGCATTTT | CAISDYSNQPQHF | NA | TRBJ1-5 | NA | TRBV10-3
TGTGCCAGCAGTGAATCTCCGGGACGCCCTACCCAGCATTTT | CASSESPGRPTQHF | NA | TRBJ1-5 | NA | TRBV2
TGTGCCAGCAGCCAACTACAGGGGAACACTGAAGCTTTCTTT | CASSQLQGNTEAFF | NA | TRBJ1-1 | NA | TRBV3-1/TRBV3-2
TGTGCCATCAGTGAATGGGCGGGACAGAGCACAGATACGCAGTATTTT | CAISEWAGQSTDTQYF | NA | TRBJ2-3 | NA | TRBV10-3
TGTGCCAGCAGTTTAGAGGGGATCCACTACGAGCAGTACTTC | CASSLEGIHYEQYF | few | TRBJ2-7 | NA | TRBV28
TGTGCCAGTAGTGCCCGACTAGCCACTCCCCAGGATACGCAGTATTTT | CASSARLATPQDTQYF | NA | TRBJ2-3 | TRBD2 | TRBV19
TGTGCCAGCAGTCGGGCGGGACAACGATTCTACGAGCAGTACTTC | CASSRAGQRFYEQYF | NA | TRBJ2-7 | NA | TRBV28
TGTGCCACCAGTGATCCTTCGGCCGGGACTAGCGGGAGGGTCGACCAGTACTTC | CATSDPSAGTSGRVDQYF | NA | TRBJ2-5 | TRBD2 | TRBV24-1
TGTGCCAGCAGCTGGGGGACAGCCAGCAATCAGCCCCAGCATTTT | CASSWGTASNQPQHF | NA | TRBJ1-5 | TRBD1 | TRBV7-9
TGTGCCAGCAGTTTTACGGGCAATCAGCCCCAGCATTTT | CASSFTGNQPQHF | NA | TRBJ1-5 | NA | TRBV12-3/TRBV12-4
TGTGCCAGCAGTCCCCTAAGCGGGGGGGCTATAAGGGAGCTGTTTTTT | CASSPLSGGAIRELFF | NA | TRBJ2-2 | TRBD2 | TRBV14
TGTGCCAGCAGTGAGTACAGAGGTACGCAGTATTTT | CASSEYRGTQYF | NA | TRBJ2-3 | NA | TRBV12-3/TRBV12-4
TGTGCCAGCAGCTTAATCCCCCCGACTAGCGGGAGCGCAGATACGCAGTATTTT | CASSLIPPTSGSADTQYF | NA | TRBJ2-3 | TRBD2 | TRBV7-3
TGCGCCAGCAGCTTGGCGAGGGCGTCGGACACCATATATTTT | CASSLARASDTIYF | NA | TRBJ1-3 | NA | TRBV5-1
TGTGCCAGCAGCTTTTCGGGGGCCAATCAGCCCCAGCATTTT | CASSFSGANQPQHF | NA | TRBJ1-5 | NA | TRBV7-9
TGCGCCAGCAGCTTGGGGGTTGGCGGGACAGAGACCCAGTACTTC | CASSLGVGGTETQYF | NA | TRBJ2-5 | NA | TRBV5-1
TGCGCCAGCAGCTTAGGCAGAGTCAATGAGCAGTTCTTC | CASSLGRVNEQFF | NA | TRBJ2-1 | NA | TRBV5-1
TGTGCCAGCAGTGAATCAGGTGTGGGCCCTATCTACAATGAGCAGTTCTTC | CASSESGVGPIYNEQFF | NA | TRBJ2-1 | NA | TRBV2
TGTGCCAGCAGCCTAACTAGCGGGAGGGCGGGAGAGCAGTTCTTC | CASSLTSGRAGEQFF | NA | TRBJ2-1 | TRBD2 | TRBV7-9
TGCAGCGTGGAGACAGGGTCGGGGGATGAGCAGTTCTTC | CSVETGSGDEQFF | NA | TRBJ2-1 | NA | TRBV29-1
TGCGCCAGCAGCTTGGATGGTGTAGAATCCGTGAATACGCAGTATTTT | CASSLDGVESVNTQYF | NA | TRBJ2-3 | NA | TRBV5-1
TGTGCCAGCAGCTTGAACCAAGCGAACACCGGGGAGCTGTTTTTT | CASSLNQANTGELFF | NA | TRBJ2-2 | NA | TRBV5-4
TGCGCCAGCAGCCTGGGACAGGGCCAAGAGACCCAGTACTTC | CASSLGQGQETQYF | once | TRBJ2-5 | TRBD1 | TRBV5-1
TGTGCCAGCACAGGGTACGGTGAGCAGTTCTTC | CASTGYGEQFF | NA | TRBJ2-1 | NA | TRBV6-5
TGCGCCAGCAGCTTGGGGCCTGTGGCAGATACGCAGTATTTT | CASSLGPVADTQYF | NA | TRBJ2-3 | NA | TRBV5-1
TGCGCCAGCAGCCAAATGATCGTTGGAAAGGGGACAGCTAGCAATCAGCCCCAGCATTTT | CASSQMIVGKGTASNQPQHF | NA | TRBJ1-5 | TRBD1 | TRBV4-1
TGTGCCAGCAGTGGGGCGCGTTACACCGGGGAGCTGTTTTTT | CASSGARYTGELFF | NA | TRBJ2-2 | NA | TRBV2
TGTGCCAGCAGCTTGTCCCAGGGCGAGCAGTACTTC | CASSLSQGEQYF | NA | TRBJ2-7 | NA | TRBV5-4
TGTGCCAGCAGCTTAGAGGGGGGGACCCCCTACGAGCAGTACTTC | CASSLEGGTPYEQYF | NA | TRBJ2-7 | NA | TRBV7-6
TGTGCCAGCAGTTTTCGGTACGAGCAGTACTTC | CASSFRYEQYF | few | TRBJ2-7 | NA | TRBV28
TGTGCCAGTAGTACCTCTCGGGACGGGACCTACGAGCAGTACTTC | CASSTSRDGTYEQYF | NA | TRBJ2-7 | NA | TRBV19
TGCGCCAGCAGCCAAGAAACTCGGGGTGGCTATGGCTACACCTTC | CASSQETRGGYGYTF | NA | TRBJ1-2 | NA | TRBV4-1
TGTGCCAGCAGCCACAAGGGGGAAAAGACTGAAGCTTTCTTT | CASSHKGEKTEAFF | NA | TRBJ1-1 | NA | TRBV6-8
TGTGCCAGCAGCTCCCCGAAACACAATGAGCAGTTCTTC | CASSSPKHNEQFF | NA | TRBJ2-1 | NA | TRBV7-8
TGCGCCAGCAGCTCAAGACCGTCGGGGGGTACAGATACGCAGTATTTT | CASSSRPSGGTDTQYF | NA | TRBJ2-3 | TRBD2 | TRBV5-1